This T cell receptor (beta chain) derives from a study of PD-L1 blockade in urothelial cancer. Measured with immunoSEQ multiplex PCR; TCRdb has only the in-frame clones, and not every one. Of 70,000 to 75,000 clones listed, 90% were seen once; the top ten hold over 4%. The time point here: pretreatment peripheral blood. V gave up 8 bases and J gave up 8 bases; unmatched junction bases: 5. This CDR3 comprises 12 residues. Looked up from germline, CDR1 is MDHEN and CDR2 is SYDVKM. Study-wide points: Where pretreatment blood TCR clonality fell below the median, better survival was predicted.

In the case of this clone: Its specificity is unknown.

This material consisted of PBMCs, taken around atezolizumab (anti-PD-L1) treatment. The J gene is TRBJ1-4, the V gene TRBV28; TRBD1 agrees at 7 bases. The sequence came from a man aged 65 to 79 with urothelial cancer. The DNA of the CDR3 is TGTGCCAGCGTAGGGGGCCCCGAAAAACTGTTTTTT. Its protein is CASVGGPEKLFF.